This T cell receptor beta chain was profiled in a study of blood T cell repertoires in COVID-19. Authors' processing steps: Reference gene primers were amplified, and this amplification served to estimate nucleated cell counts. Using immunoSEQ multiplex PCR, the repertoire was profiled, and TCRdb retains in-frame clones only, with some absent. V, J and clone size were drawn from that table, and D and trimming were deduced from the DNA. This table has around 100,000 clones, around nine tenths appearing once. This clone was detected once. At one boundary the junction diverges from the germline segment, which might be a read error. CDR3 size: 14 residues. Per germline, CDR1 LGHDT and CDR2 YNNKEL (reference sequence).

The sample was peripheral blood. The chain combines TRBV3-1 (or the pseudogene TRBV3-2) with TRBJ1-1; D is possibly TRBD1 (5 bases). The receptor was derived from a man over 45 with active COVID-19. CDR3 sequence: CASSLQGGLGEYHF. In nucleotides, the CDR3 is TGTGCCAGCAGCCTCCAGGGAGGCTTGGGCGAATATCACTTT.